These 31 T cell receptor beta chains were sequenced from one sample in a study of OX40 agonist ivuxolimab in advanced cancers. Sequencing used immunoSEQ multiplex PCR; TCRdb keeps in-frame clones, though not all of them. The sample lists approximately 58,000 clones, over 65% seen once, with 1.4% to 1.5% in the top ten. The source material was CD4+ or CD8+ T cells sorted from blood, sampled in a trial of the OX40 agonist ivuxolimab. The receptor source for this set is an adult with an advanced solid tumor such as melanoma, head and neck, liver or kidney cancer.

The CDR3 protein is CAWSARGSPYNEQFF. CDR3 DNA sequence: TGTGCCTGGAGTGCTCGCGGGAGTCCCTACAATGAGCAGTTCTTC. This chain uses TRBV30 with TRBJ2-1, with TRBD2 matching 7 bases. The J segment lost 2 bases and the V segment lost 1 base, leaving 5 bases of the junction unmatched. The CDR3 is made up of 15 amino acids. The germline CDR1 and CDR2 sequences are GTSNPN and SVGIG (reference sequence).

This chain links TRBV7-9 with TRBJ2-1; no reliable D call. From germline, CDR1 is SEHNR and CDR2 FQNEAQ (reference sequence). V was pared by 5 bases and J by 4 bases, with 9 bases between. The CDR3 has 13 residues. The CDR3 loop is CASSLRSYNEQFF. In nucleotides, the CDR3 is TGTGCCAGCAGCCTGAGAAGTTACAATGAGCAGTTCTTC.

The chain recombines TRBV5-4 with TRBJ2-2, with 10 positions matching TRBD1. The V and J ends lost 3 bases and 7 bases, in that order; junction bases with no gene match: 6. CDR3 size: 15 residues. Germline CDR1 SGHNT, CDR2 YYREEE (reference sequence). CDR3: CASSSRQGAGGELFF. The DNA for the CDR3 is TGTGCCAGCAGCTCCAGACAGGGGGCGGGCGGGGAGCTGTTTTTT.

The V call is TRBV5-1, the J call TRBJ1-5, with D unresolved. Germline loops: CDR1 SGHRS, CDR2 YFSETQ. The CDR3 covers 14 residues. V was shortened by 0 bases and J by 1 base, with 5 bases between the two germline ends. In nucleotides, the CDR3 is TGCGCCAGCAGCTTGGGTGCGAGCAATCAGCCCCAGCATTTT. Protein: CASSLGASNQPQHF. The variable domain in full, completed from reference TRBV5-1 and TRBJ1-5, reads KAGVTQTPRYLIKTRGQQVTLSCSPISGHRSVSWYQQTPGQGLQFLFEYFSETQRNKGNFPGRFSGRQFSNSRSEMNVSTLELGDSALYLCASSLGASNQPQHFGDGTRLSIL.

The count of this clone is one. This sequence joins TRBV11-3 and TRBJ2-1; 13 bases match TRBD2. The CDR3 runs to 19 residues. After removal of 4 bases from V and 0 bases from J, the junction contained 9 bases not matched to a gene. The germline V gene encodes CDR1 SGHNT and CDR2 YENEEA. CDR3 residues: CASSSTTSGRLSSYNEQFF. The DNA for the CDR3 is TGTGCCAGCAGCTCCACGACTAGCGGGAGGCTAAGCTCCTACAATGAGCAGTTCTTC.

The chain couples TRBV19 to TRBJ1-5, with D maybe TRBD1 (5 bases). V dropped 7 bases and J dropped 2 bases, with 18 bases sitting between them. This CDR3 spans 16 amino acids. Germline V gene data show CDR1 as LNHDA and CDR2 as SQIVND (reference sequence). Here the CDR3 DNA reads TGTGCCAGTACCCCTAAAGGACATGTCGGCAATCAGCCCCAGCATTTT. This sequence encodes CASTPKGHVGNQPQHF.

The gene calls are TRBV6-5 and TRBJ1-2; no reliable D call. Germline values: CDR1 MNHEY, CDR2 SVGAGI. The CDR3 consists of 13 residues. V lost 4 bases, J lost 8 bases, and 14 bases lay in between. In nucleotides, the CDR3 is TGTGCCAGCAGTTCTTTAATTGGGGAGGGCTACACCTTC. It encodes CASSSLIGEGYTF.

This clone was found once. The chain uses TRBV11-2 and TRBJ2-1; D unresolved. V lost 1 base and J 3 bases, leaving 13 bases between the germline ends. The germline V gene encodes CDR1 SGHAT and CDR2 FQNNGV. This CDR3 comprises 16 residues. The CDR3 protein is CASSLGYSLGYNEQFF. The DNA for the CDR3 is TGTGCCAGCAGCTTAGGCTACTCCTTGGGCTACAATGAGCAGTTCTTC.

This clone was detected only once. J is TRBJ1-2 and V is TRBV5-8; D gene ambiguous. With 3 bases removed from V and 4 bases from J, the gap between germline ends came to 10 bases. CDR3 length equals 13 residues. Germline assignment: CDR1 SGHTS and CDR2 YDEGEE. The DNA for the CDR3 is TGTGCCAGCAGCTCACTGCCCCCCTATGGCTACACCTTC. Its protein product is CASSSLPPYGYTF.

The chain uses TRBV10-2 and TRBJ1-5; D perhaps matches TRBD1 (5 bases). Between the trimmed V and J ends, which lost 6 bases and 0 bases, there was a span of 9 bases. The CDR3 consists of 14 residues. Germline CDR1 is WSHSY and CDR2 is SAAADI. The CDR3 sequence is CASSRAYSNQPQHF. In nucleotides, the CDR3 is TGCGCCAGCAGCAGGGCCTATAGCAATCAGCCCCAGCATTTT.

This clone showed up just once. The chain joins TRBV7-9 to TRBJ2-7, with D possibly being TRBD2 (6 bases). Trimming removed 3 bases from V and 2 bases from J, with 8 bases in between. The germline CDR1 and CDR2 sequences are SEHNR and FQNEAQ (reference sequence). The CDR3 covers 13 residues. The CDR3 sequence is CASSFGGTYEQYF. CDR3 DNA sequence: TGTGCCAGCAGCTTTGGGGGGACCTACGAGCAGTACTTC.

The chain couples TRBV7-8 to TRBJ2-3, with 8 bases identical to TRBD2. Per germline, CDR1 SGHVS and CDR2 FQNEAQ. V shed 3 bases, J shed 1 base, and the junction held 6 bases outside the gene matches. The CDR3 is 16 residues long. Here the CDR3 DNA reads TGTGCCAGCAGCTTCCGCGGGGGGTCTGGCACAGATACGCAGTATTTT. Translating gives CASSFRGGSGTDTQYF. Looking up the rest from reference TRBV7-8 and TRBJ2-3 gives the full variable domain: GAGVSQSPRYKVAKRGQDVALRCDPISGHVSLFWYQQALGQGPEFLTYFQNEAQLDKSGLPSDRFFAERPEGSVSTLKIQRTQQEDSAVYLCASSFRGGSGTDTQYFGPGTRLTVL.

The chain links TRBV9 to TRBJ1-3; perhaps TRBD1 as D (5 bases). Germline V gene data show CDR1 as SGDLS and CDR2 as YYNGEE. The CDR3 contains 16 residues. The V and J ends lost 3 bases and 0 bases respectively, with 13 bases between them. In DNA, the CDR3 is TGTGCCAGCAGCGGAACCCAGGGAGTCTCTGGAAACACCATATATTTT. It codes for CASSGTQGVSGNTIYF.

J is TRBJ2-1 and V is TRBV14; D call uncertain. CDR1 SGHDN and CDR2 FVKESK come from the germline V gene. Trimming removed 4 bases from V and 1 base from J, with 8 bases in between. The CDR3 is 14 residues long. The CDR3 here is CASSRVGSYNEQFF. CDR3 bases: TGTGCCAGCAGCCGAGTTGGTTCCTACAATGAGCAGTTCTTC.

In its sample, this clone was seen a few times. The chain has TRBV6-5 and TRBJ1-1; D remains ambiguous. The CDR3 has 12 amino acids. The germline CDR1 and CDR2 sequences are MNHEY and SVGAGI. Trimming stripped 0 bases from V and 11 bases from J, with 10 bases between. CDR3 in amino acids: CASSYSSGKAFF. The CDR3 DNA sequence: TGTGCCAGCAGTTACTCATCTGGGAAGGCTTTCTTT.

This sequence joins TRBV2 and TRBJ2-1; the match to TRBD2 covers 10 bases. Germline CDR1 is SNHLY and CDR2 is FYNNEI. V gave up 4 bases and J gave up 9 bases; unmatched junction bases: 12. This CDR3 contains 16 residues. In nucleotides, the CDR3 is TGTGCCAGCAGTGGGAGGTGGCTAGCGGGAGCAATTGAGCAGTTCTTC. Protein sequence: CASSGRWLAGAIEQFF.

This clone was detected only once. J is TRBJ2-1 and V is TRBV5-4; 13 bases map to TRBD2. Germline lookup yields CDR1 SGHNT and CDR2 YYREEE (reference sequence). CDR3 length equals 16 residues. J gave up 3 bases and V 5 bases, and 5 bases lay outside the gene matches. The CDR3, as DNA: TGTGCCAGCAGGCCTGGACTAGCGGGAGACTACAATGAGCAGTTCTTC. Its translation is CASRPGLAGDYNEQFF.

This chain links TRBV30 with TRBJ1-2; no reliable D call. Trimming left V 0 bases short and J 8 bases short, with 16 bases between. Germline V gene lookup returns CDR1 GTSNPN and CDR2 SVGIG (reference sequence). The CDR3 covers 14 residues. This chain's CDR3 is CAWSVQYGRRGYTF. CDR3 sequence (DNA): TGTGCCTGGAGTGTACAATATGGGCGGCGGGGCTACACCTTC.

This chain connects TRBV5-1 to TRBJ2-2; 7 bases are a match to TRBD1. After removal of 3 bases from V and 0 bases from J, the junction contained 5 bases not matched to a gene. Germline V gene lookup returns CDR1 SGHRS and CDR2 YFSETQ. The CDR3 has 16 residues. CDR3 coding DNA: TGCGCCAGCAGCTATAACAGGGGAGCGAACACCGGGGAGCTGTTTTTT. As protein: CASSYNRGANTGELFF.

This sequence joins TRBV7-6 and TRBJ2-1; 15 bases are shared with TRBD2. CDR3 size: 17 residues. Per germline, CDR1 SGHVS and CDR2 FNYEAQ. With V trimmed by 5 bases and J by 5 bases, 7 bases remained unmatched. CDR3 coding DNA: TGTGCCAGCAGCGTCGGACTAGCGGGGGGGACCAACAATGAGCAGTTCTTC. Residues: CASSVGLAGGTNNEQFF. The entire variable domain, with the rest obtained from reference TRBV7-6 and TRBJ2-1, is as follows: GAGVSQSPRYKVTKRGQDVALRCDPISGHVSLYWYRQALGQGPEFLTYFNYEAQQDKSGLPNDRFSAERPEGSISTLTIQRTEQRDSAMYRCASSVGLAGGTNNEQFFGPGTRLTVL.

In the case of this clone: The same CDR3 also results from other DNA sequences found in this sample. The rearrangement uses TRBV7-2 and TRBJ1-2, with TRBD1 matching over 9 bases. The CDR3 is made up of 14 amino acids. The V and J ends lost 5 bases and 5 bases, in that order; junction bases with no gene match: 6. The germline V gene has CDR1 SGHTA and CDR2 FQGNSA. In nucleotides, the CDR3 is TGTGCCAGCAGCACCACCGGGACAGGGTATGGCTACACCTTC. Residues: CASSTTGTGYGYTF.

This chain links TRBV5-6 with TRBJ2-3; 9 bases match TRBD1. J lost 0 bases, V lost 5 bases, and 10 bases had no gene match. CDR1 and CDR2 (germline): SGHDT, YYEEEE. This CDR3 comprises 17 residues. The CDR3 sequence: CASSYSTGQGSTDTQYF. CDR3 sequence (DNA): TGTGCCAGCAGTTATAGTACGGGACAGGGAAGCACAGATACGCAGTATTTT.

This chain joins TRBV7-6 and TRBJ2-2; perhaps TRBD1 as D (6 bases). The germline V gene encodes CDR1 SGHVS and CDR2 FNYEAQ. V lost 0 bases and J lost 6, with 17 bases in between. The CDR3 is 17 residues long. This CDR3 reads CASSLASQGARAGELFF. The CDR3 DNA reads TGTGCCAGCAGCTTAGCTTCACAGGGTGCAAGAGCCGGGGAGCTGTTTTTT.

The gene calls are TRBV11-2 and TRBJ2-1, with 7 bases matching TRBD2. In germline, CDR1 is SGHAT, CDR2 FQNNGV. The CDR3 is 16 amino acids. Germline trimming cut 4 bases from V and 3 bases from J; bases unmatched to any gene: 9. The CDR3 protein is CASSSRTSWVYNEQFF. CDR3 sequence (DNA): TGTGCCAGCAGCTCCCGGACTAGTTGGGTCTACAATGAGCAGTTCTTC. Supplemented by reference TRBV11-2 and TRBJ2-1, the full variable domain reads EAGVAQSPRYKIIEKRQSVAFWCNPISGHATLYWYQQILGQGPKLLIQFQNNGVVDDSQLPKDRFSAERLKGVDSTLKIQPAKLEDSAVYLCASSSRTSWVYNEQFFGPGTRLTVL.

The CDR3 nucleotides read TGTGCCAGCAGCACCCCGGTGCGGGGCCATTGGACGCAGTATTTT. It encodes CASSTPVRGHWTQYF. J is TRBJ2-3 and V is TRBV7-2; the D gene is possibly TRBD2 (6 bases). This CDR3 contains 15 residues. V was pared by 5 bases and J by 9 bases, with 21 bases between. CDR1 and CDR2 from the germline V gene are SGHTA and FQGNSA.

This chain connects TRBV2 to TRBJ1-4, with TRBD1 matching over 9 bases. This CDR3 is built from 14 residues. With V trimmed by 7 bases and J by 1 base, 1 base remained unmatched. Germline V gives CDR1 SNHLY, CDR2 FYNNEI. The CDR3 protein is CASKDRGTNEKLFF. Here the CDR3 DNA reads TGTGCCAGCAAGGACAGGGGAACTAATGAAAAACTGTTTTTT.

This chain connects TRBV7-8 to TRBJ2-5, with 7 bases fitting TRBD2. This CDR3 has 14 residues. V was pared by 2 bases and J by 4 bases, with 4 bases of the junction left unmatched. In germline, CDR1 is SGHVS, CDR2 FQNEAQ. The CDR3 reads CASSLTGGGETQYF. The CDR3 DNA follows: TGTGCCAGCAGCTTAACTGGGGGGGGAGAGACCCAGTACTTC.

This chain links TRBV14 with TRBJ2-1; 11 nucleotides agree with TRBD2. The CDR3 spans 17 residues. After removal of 4 bases from V and 7 bases from J, the junction contained 12 bases not matched to a gene. Germline CDR1 reads SGHDN; CDR2 reads FVKESK. CDR3 in amino acids: CASSPTRLAGRKNEQFF. CDR3 in DNA: TGTGCCAGCAGCCCGACCCGACTAGCGGGAAGGAAGAATGAGCAGTTCTTC.

The V and J genes are TRBV7-3 and TRBJ2-7; D is possibly TRBD1 or TRBD2 (6 bases each). The CDR3 spans 14 residues. Trimming left V 7 bases short and J 1 base short, with 14 bases between. CDR1 and CDR2 from the germline V gene are SGHTA and FQGTGA. Written as DNA, the CDR3 is TGTGCCAGCAAAAGGGGGAGGTCGTCCTACGAGCAGTACTTC. Amino acid sequence: CASKRGRSSYEQYF. Full variable domain (rest looked up from reference TRBV7-3 and TRBJ2-7): GAGVSQTPSNKVTEKGKYVELRCDPISGHTALYWYRQSLGQGPEFLIYFQGTGAADDSGLPNDRFFAVRPEGSVSTLKIQRTERGDSAVYLCASKRGRSSYEQYFGPGTRLTVT.

The chain recombines TRBV7-2 with TRBJ1-1; no reliable D call. Between the trimmed V and J ends, which lost 1 base and 0 bases, there was a span of 12 bases. The CDR3 totals 16 residues. Germline V gives CDR1 SGHTA, CDR2 FQGNSA. In DNA form, the CDR3 reads TGTGCCAGCAGCTTAGTGCGACTATCGGTGAACACTGAAGCTTTCTTT. As protein: CASSLVRLSVNTEAFF.

The chain combines TRBV27 with TRBJ1-2; 8 bases are a match to TRBD1. V lost 7 bases and J lost 5; bases outside the gene matches: 12. The CDR3 sequence is 15 residues long. CDR1 and CDR2 from the germline V gene are MNHEY and SMNVEV (reference sequence). The CDR3 DNA is TGTGCCAGCAAATTTTCAGGGGGCGGGATGTATGGCTACACCTTC. Encoded protein: CASKFSGGGMYGYTF.